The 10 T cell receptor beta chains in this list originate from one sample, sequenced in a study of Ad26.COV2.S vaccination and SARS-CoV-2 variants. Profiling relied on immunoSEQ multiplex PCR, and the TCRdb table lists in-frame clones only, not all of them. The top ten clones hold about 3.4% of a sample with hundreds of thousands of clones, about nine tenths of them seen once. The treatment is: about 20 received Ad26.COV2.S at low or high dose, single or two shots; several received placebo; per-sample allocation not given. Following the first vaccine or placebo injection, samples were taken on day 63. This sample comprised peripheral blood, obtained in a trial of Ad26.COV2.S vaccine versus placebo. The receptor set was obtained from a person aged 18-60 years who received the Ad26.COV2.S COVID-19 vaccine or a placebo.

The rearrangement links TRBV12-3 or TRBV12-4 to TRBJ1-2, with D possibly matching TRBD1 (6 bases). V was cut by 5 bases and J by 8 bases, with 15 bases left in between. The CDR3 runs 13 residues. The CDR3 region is CASSPGALEGYTF. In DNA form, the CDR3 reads TGTGCCAGCAGTCCAGGGGCCTTAGAAGGCTACACCTTC.

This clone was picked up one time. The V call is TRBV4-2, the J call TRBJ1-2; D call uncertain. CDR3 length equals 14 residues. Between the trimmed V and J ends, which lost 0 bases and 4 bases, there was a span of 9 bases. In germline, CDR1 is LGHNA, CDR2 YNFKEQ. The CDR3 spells CASSQEAGPYGYTF. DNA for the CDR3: TGTGCCAGCAGCCAAGAGGCGGGTCCCTATGGCTACACCTTC.

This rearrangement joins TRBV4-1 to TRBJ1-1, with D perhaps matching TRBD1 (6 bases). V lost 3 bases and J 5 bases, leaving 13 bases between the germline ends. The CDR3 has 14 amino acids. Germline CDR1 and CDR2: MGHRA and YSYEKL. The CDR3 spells CASSQTGGGTEAFF. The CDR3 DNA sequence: TGCGCCAGCAGCCAGACAGGCGGCGGGACTGAAGCTTTCTTT.

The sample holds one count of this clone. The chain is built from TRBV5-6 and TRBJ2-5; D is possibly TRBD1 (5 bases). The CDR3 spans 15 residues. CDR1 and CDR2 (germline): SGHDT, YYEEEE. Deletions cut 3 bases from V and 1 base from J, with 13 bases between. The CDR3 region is CASSSPDILQETQYF. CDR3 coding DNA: TGTGCCAGCAGCTCCCCGGACATCCTCCAAGAGACCCAGTACTTC.

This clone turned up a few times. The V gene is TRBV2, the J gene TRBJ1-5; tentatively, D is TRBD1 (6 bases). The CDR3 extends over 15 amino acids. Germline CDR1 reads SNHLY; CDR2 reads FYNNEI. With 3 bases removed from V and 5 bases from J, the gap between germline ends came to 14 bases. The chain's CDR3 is CASSDWGALDQPQHF. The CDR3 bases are TGTGCCAGCAGTGATTGGGGGGCTTTAGATCAGCCCCAGCATTTT.

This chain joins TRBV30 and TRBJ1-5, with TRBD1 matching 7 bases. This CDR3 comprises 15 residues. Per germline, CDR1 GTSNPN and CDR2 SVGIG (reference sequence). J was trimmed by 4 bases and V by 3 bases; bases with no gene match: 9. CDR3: CAWRLPGQLNQPQHF. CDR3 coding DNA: TGTGCCTGGAGATTACCGGGACAGTTAAATCAGCCCCAGCATTTT.

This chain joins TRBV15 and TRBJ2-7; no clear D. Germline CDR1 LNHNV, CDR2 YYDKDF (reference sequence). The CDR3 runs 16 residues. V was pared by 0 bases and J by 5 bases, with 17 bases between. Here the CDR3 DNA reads TGTGCCACCAGCAGAGACTTAAAGCAACCTAGTCACGAGCAGTACTTC. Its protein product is CATSRDLKQPSHEQYF.

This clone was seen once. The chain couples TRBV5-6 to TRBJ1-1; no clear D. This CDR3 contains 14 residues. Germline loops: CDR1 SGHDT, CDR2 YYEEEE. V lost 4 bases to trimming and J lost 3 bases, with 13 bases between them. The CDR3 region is CASSRNGLDTEAFF. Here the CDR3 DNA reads TGTGCCAGCAGCCGGAACGGACTTGACACTGAAGCTTTCTTT.

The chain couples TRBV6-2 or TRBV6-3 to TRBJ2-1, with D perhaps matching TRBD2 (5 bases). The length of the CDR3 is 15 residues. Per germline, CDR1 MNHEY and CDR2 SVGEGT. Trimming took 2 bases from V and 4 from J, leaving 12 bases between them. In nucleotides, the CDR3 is TGTGCCAGCAGTTACCCCCGGGGTGTGTACAATGAGCAGTTCTTC. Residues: CASSYPRGVYNEQFF.

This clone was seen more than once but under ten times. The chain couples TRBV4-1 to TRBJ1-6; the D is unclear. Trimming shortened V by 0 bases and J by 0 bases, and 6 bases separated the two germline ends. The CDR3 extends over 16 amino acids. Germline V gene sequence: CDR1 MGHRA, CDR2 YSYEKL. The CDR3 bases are TGCGCCAGCAGCCAAGATCCTCCCTCCTATAATTCACCCCTCCACTTT. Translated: CASSQDPPSYNSPLHF.